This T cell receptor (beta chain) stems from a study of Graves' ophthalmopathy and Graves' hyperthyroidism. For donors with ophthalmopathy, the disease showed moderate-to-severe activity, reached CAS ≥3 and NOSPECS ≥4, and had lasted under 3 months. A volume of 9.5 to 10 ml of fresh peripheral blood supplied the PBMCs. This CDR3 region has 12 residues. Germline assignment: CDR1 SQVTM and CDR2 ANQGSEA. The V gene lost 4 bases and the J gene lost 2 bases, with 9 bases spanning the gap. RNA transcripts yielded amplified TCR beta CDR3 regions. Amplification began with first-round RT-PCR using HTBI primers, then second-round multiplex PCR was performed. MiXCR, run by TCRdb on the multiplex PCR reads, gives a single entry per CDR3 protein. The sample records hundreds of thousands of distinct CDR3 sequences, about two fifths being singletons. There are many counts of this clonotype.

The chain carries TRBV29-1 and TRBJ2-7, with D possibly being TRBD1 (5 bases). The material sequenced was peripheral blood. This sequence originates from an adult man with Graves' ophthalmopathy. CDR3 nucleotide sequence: TGCAGCGTTGTAGACAGCACCTACGAGCAGTACTTC. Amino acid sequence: CSVVDSTYEQYF.